A selection of T cell receptor beta chains follows, all from one sample in a study of response to subunit inactivated influenza vaccine. TCRdb analysed the RT-PCR reads with MiXCR anew, one entry per CDR3 protein. Of around 580,000 distinct CDR3 sequences listed, 10% to 15% are singletons. Sample: PBMCs from blood, taken on the day of vaccination. The origin of the receptors is a man aged 45-65 years who received an inactivated influenza vaccine. The CDR3 runs from the conserved cysteine through the conserved F or W. The D gene is left open where the match is weak. Size tells how often a clone was seen (once, few, many) or the class of an expanded clone, and some rows leave it out.

.,TRBV27,TRBJ2-7,few,TGTGCCAGCAGTCTCCTCGTACTAGTGGAATACGAGCAGTACTTC,CASSLLVLVEYEQYF
.,TRBV4-3,TRBJ2-3,few,TGCGCCAGCAGCCAAAGTGCGAGGGGGATAGATACGCAGTATTTT,CASSQSARGIDTQYF
TRBD1,TRBV29-1,TRBJ1-2,.,TGCAGCGTTGAAAAAGTCCGGGACAGATACTATGGCTACACCTTC,CSVEKVRDRYYGYTF
.,TRBV12-3/TRBV12-4,TRBJ1-2,few,TGTGCCAGCAGTTTAGATTCAGGCATCTATGGCTACACCTTC,CASSLDSGIYGYTF
.,TRBV5-1,TRBJ2-7,.,TGCGCCAGCAGCCTTTTGGTGGGCGTCGACGAGCAGTACTTC,CASSLLVGVDEQYF
.,TRBV12-5,TRBJ2-2,few,TGTGCTAGTGGTTTGGCCGGGCAGGTGCATGGCACCGGGGAGCTGTTTTTT,CASGLAGQVHGTGELFF
TRBD1,TRBV29-1,TRBJ2-7,many,TGCAGCGCTGAATGGGACAGGGGTTCGGGGCAGTACTTC,CSAEWDRGSGQYF
.,TRBV29-1,TRBJ1-1,few,TGCAGCGTTGGACCTTCCTTAGGCACTGAAGCTTTCTTT,CSVGPSLGTEAFF
.,TRBV3-1,TRBJ2-2,few,TGTGCCAGCACCCTAGTCCCCGGGGAGCTGTTTTTT,CASTLVPGELFF
.,TRBV6-5,TRBJ1-2,few,TGTGCCAGCAGTTACGTGGGTTCAGGGGAGGGCTATGGCTACACCTTC,CASSYVGSGEGYGYTF
TRBD2,TRBV9,TRBJ2-6,.,TGTGCCAGCAGCCCGGGCGGGGGAGTCTCTGGGGCCAACGTCCTGACTTTC,CASSPGGGVSGANVLTF
TRBD1,TRBV7-3,TRBJ1-5,.,TGTGCCAGCAGTAAGGGGGCCAATCAGCCCCAGCATTTT,CASSKGANQPQHF
TRBD1,TRBV29-1,TRBJ1-5,.,TGCAGCGCTCTGACAGGGGGGCGCAATCAGCCCCAGCATTTT,CSALTGGRNQPQHF
TRBD2,TRBV28,TRBJ2-7,.,TGTGCCAGCAGTTTTTATGAACTTGCGGGAGGCAACGAGCAGTACTTC,CASSFYELAGGNEQYF
TRBD2,TRBV20-1,TRBJ2-1,many,TGCAGTGCCCCCGCCCGGGAGGTGGCGGGAGGGAACTACAATGAGCAGTTCTTC,CSAPAREVAGGNYNEQFF
.,TRBV28,TRBJ1-1,.,TGTGCCAGCATCCTGAAGCCAGGGGAGGTTTACACTGAAGCTTTCTTT,CASILKPGEVYTEAFF
TRBD1,TRBV3-1,TRBJ2-7,.,TGTGCCAGCAGCCAAGTGACAGGGAGGCAGTACTTC,CASSQVTGRQYF
.,TRBV5-1,TRBJ2-5,.,TGCGCCAGCAGCTTGAACGGGGCAAAAGAGACCCAGTACTTC,CASSLNGAKETQYF
.,TRBV9,TRBJ2-5,.,TGTGCCAGCAGCGCCCTGAGGGGGTCCCAAGAGACCCAGTACTTC,CASSALRGSQETQYF
.,TRBV7-2,TRBJ2-3,many,TGTGCCAGCAGCTTAGTACAGTTGAGTAGAGATACGCAGTATTTT,CASSLVQLSRDTQYF
.,TRBV5-6,TRBJ1-2,few,TGTGCCAGCAGCTTGGCCACTCTAGAGTCCCCGTACACCTTC,CASSLATLESPYTF
.,TRBV7-8,TRBJ2-7,.,TGTGCCAGCAGCACGGGACCGGCTAACTACGAGCAGTACTTC,CASSTGPANYEQYF
.,TRBV3-1,TRBJ2-2,.,TGTGCCAGCAGCCAAGTTTTCGGGAGCACCGGGGAGCTGTTTTTT,CASSQVFGSTGELFF
.,TRBV4-3,TRBJ1-1,.,TGCGCCAGCAGCCAAGATAACCACCTCGGCAGTTACACTGAAGCTTTCTTT,CASSQDNHLGSYTEAFF
.,TRBV2,TRBJ2-7,few,TGTGCCAGCAGTGAAGCTTACGGCAGCCGCTACGAGCAGTACTTC,CASSEAYGSRYEQYF
TRBD2,TRBV7-6,TRBJ2-7,.,TGTGCCAGCAGCCGGGAAGCGGGAGGGCCCTACGAGCAGTACTTC,CASSREAGGPYEQYF
TRBD2,TRBV7-9,TRBJ2-5,few,TGTGCCAGCATGCGCAGCGGGGTGGGAGAGACCCAGTACTTC,CASMRSGVGETQYF
.,TRBV7-6,TRBJ2-7,.,TGTGCCAGCAGCTTAGCCAGGAACACCTACGAGCAGTACTTC,CASSLARNTYEQYF
.,TRBV3-1,TRBJ2-3,.,TGTGCCAGCAGCCAAGATCCCATGGTAAAGGGCACAGATACGCAGTATTTT,CASSQDPMVKGTDTQYF
.,TRBV5-1,TRBJ1-4,many,TGCGCCAGCAGAGGGGGGGCAGCGGGTGAACTGTTTTTT,CASRGGAAGELFF
.,TRBV20-1,TRBJ2-3,.,TGCAGTGTTTCAGGCAATATTGCAGATACGCAGTATTTT,CSVSGNIADTQYF
.,TRBV6-1,TRBJ2-5,many,TGTGCCAGCAGTGAAGTGGGGGAGACCCAGTACTTC,CASSEVGETQYF
.,TRBV4-1,TRBJ1-6,many,TGCGCCAGCAGCCAAGCCTACAGCGACAATTCACCCCTCCACTTT,CASSQAYSDNSPLHF
.,TRBV10-3,TRBJ2-7,few,TGTGCCATCAGCGAGGGGTACGAGCAGTACTTC,CAISEGYEQYF
.,TRBV4-2,TRBJ2-7,.,TGTGCCAGCAGCCAAGATAGGGCTAGCTGGACCTACGAGCAGTACTTC,CASSQDRASWTYEQYF
.,TRBV3-1,TRBJ2-6,many,TGTGCCAGCAGCCAAGGGGGGTTTAGACGGGCCAACGTCCTGACTTTC,CASSQGGFRRANVLTF
.,TRBV7-9,TRBJ1-4,few,TGTGCCAGCAGCTTGTGGGACTCACTAAAACGAGTGGAAAAACTGTTTTTT,CASSLWDSLKRVEKLFF
.,TRBV20-1,TRBJ2-5,many,TGCAGTGCCCGGGACACCTACGAGACCCAGTACTTC,CSARDTYETQYF
TRBD2,TRBV5-1,TRBJ2-1,.,TGCGCCAGCAGCTCCGGGAGGTCCCATTCCTACAATGAGCAGTTCTTC,CASSSGRSHSYNEQFF
.,TRBV5-5,TRBJ2-1,.,TGTGCCAGCACCAGGGAATCGGTGAGGGCCAATGAGCAGTTCTTC,CASTRESVRANEQFF
.,TRBV5-1,TRBJ2-1,.,TGCGCCAGCAGCTTGGGACTAGGCTCCTTAGGTGAGCAGTTCTTC,CASSLGLGSLGEQFF
.,TRBV7-2,TRBJ2-7,.,TGTGCCAGCAGCTTAATGGCGGGGGCGCGAGTAGACGAGCAGTACTTC,CASSLMAGARVDEQYF
.,TRBV6-6,TRBJ1-5,few,TGTGCCAGCAGCCGACAGTTCAATCAGCCCCAGCATTTT,CASSRQFNQPQHF
TRBD2,TRBV27,TRBJ2-7,.,TGTGCCAGCGCTCCCTCCCAGGGCGGGAGACCCTACGAGCAGTACTTC,CASAPSQGGRPYEQYF
.,TRBV11-2,TRBJ2-7,few,TGTGCCAGCAGCTTCCCGGGACGCGTACCCTACGAGCAGTACTTC,CASSFPGRVPYEQYF